This T cell receptor beta chain was profiled in a study of T cell repertoires in cytomegalovirus infection. This CDR3 spans 18 amino acids. Germline CDR1 and CDR2: MDHEN and SYDVKM. After removal of 3 bases from V and 5 bases from J, the junction contained 16 bases not matched to a gene. Each CDR3 protein is one row after TCRdb ran MiXCR on the reads. There are about 920,000 distinct CDR3 sequences in the sample; 25% to 40% occur only once, and roughly 13% lies in the top ten. Turning to this clonotype: Its antigen remains unidentified.

This TCR was recovered from a human donor in good health (CMV status not recorded). Some clones in this sample may be carry-over from other donors' samples. The specimen comprised cultured CD8+ T cells from PBMCs, sampled from culture after CMV antigen stimulation. This rearrangement joins TRBV28 to TRBJ2-5; 9 bases are a match to TRBD2. The CDR3 reads CASSFPDLGTSSWETQYF. The CDR3 DNA is TGTGCCAGCAGTTTCCCCGACCTTGGGACTAGCAGTTGGGAGACCCAGTACTTC.